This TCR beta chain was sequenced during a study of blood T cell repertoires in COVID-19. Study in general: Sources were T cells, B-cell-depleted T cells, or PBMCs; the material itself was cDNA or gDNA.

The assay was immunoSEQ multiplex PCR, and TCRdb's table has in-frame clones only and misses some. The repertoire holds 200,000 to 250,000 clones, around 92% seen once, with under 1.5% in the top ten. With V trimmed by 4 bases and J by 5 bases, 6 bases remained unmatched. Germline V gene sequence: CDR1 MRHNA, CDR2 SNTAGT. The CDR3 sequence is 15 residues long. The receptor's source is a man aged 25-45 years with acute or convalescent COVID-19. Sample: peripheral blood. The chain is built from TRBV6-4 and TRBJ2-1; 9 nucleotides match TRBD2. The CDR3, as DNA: TGTGCCAGCAGTGTAGAGACTAGCGGTAACAATGAGCAGTTCTTC. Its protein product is CASSVETSGNNEQFF.